A single sample is the source of the 12 T cell receptor beta chains below, sequenced in a study of vaccination effects on CD4 cells after COVID-19 (dated by TCRdb to 2021 to 2024). The antigens of these receptors remain unknown. The ViraFEST assay stimulated PBMC with viral peptide pools and then used TCR sequencing to identify antigen-specific CD4+ T cell clonotypes by expansion. After around 10 days of culture, CD4+ T cells were isolated with the EasySep CD4+ T cell isolation kit. Participants received two doses of either the BNT162b2 or the mRNA-1273 mRNA SARS-CoV-2 vaccine. Receptors were amplified or captured by the immunoSEQ multiplex PCR assay. Imported from immuneACCESS, the table was reduced by TCRdb to in-frame sequences with V and J called. These copies leave out some clones; in studies compared against another copy, an unresolved V gene accounts for under half, and the cause of the remainder is not known. Recorded for this sample are about 24,000 clones; roughly 76% of them occurred a single time. Clones ranked in the top ten supply about 6% of the sample.

Sequenced material: CD4+ T cells from PBMCs cultured with SARS-CoV-2 spike peptides, taken after COVID-19 vaccination. The intended sense of this specimen's cell subset or site label: SARS-CoV-2 spike overlapping peptide pool stimulation. The receptors were gathered from a human donor who received a COVID-19 vaccine. Some clones in this sample may be carry-over from other donors' samples.

The chain carries TRBV25-1 and TRBJ2-6, with D unclear. This CDR3 is built from 12 residues. Germline CDR1 and CDR2: MGHDK and SYGVNS. The V and J ends lost 5 bases and 1 base respectively, with 0 bases between them. CDR3: CASSSGANVLTF. As DNA, the CDR3 is TGTGCCAGCAGTTCTGGGGCCAACGTCCTGACTTTC.

V gene TRBV19 combines with J gene TRBJ2-6; D remains unclear. The length of the CDR3 is 17 residues. Germline CDR1 LNHDA, CDR2 SQIVND (reference sequence). Trimming cost V 3 bases and J 3 bases, with 15 bases left between them. CDR3 loop: CASSIWQAKGGANVLTF. CDR3 DNA sequence: TGTGCCAGTAGTATTTGGCAGGCCAAAGGTGGGGCCAACGTCCTGACTTTC.

This clone was seen just once. The chain couples TRBV6-1 to TRBJ2-7; D not resolved. Deletions cut 2 bases from V and 3 bases from J, with 11 bases between. The CDR3 consists of 14 residues. Germline V CDR1 and CDR2: MNHNS, SASEGT. CDR3 sequence reads: CASSEIPPLYEQYV. The DNA of the CDR3 is TGTGCCAGCAGTGAAATTCCCCCACTCTACGAGCAGTACGTC.

This clone was observed a few times. V and J are TRBV6-6 and TRBJ2-2, with 7 bases identical to TRBD2. The CDR3 sequence is 14 residues long. The germline V gene has CDR1 MNHNY and CDR2 SVGAGI (reference sequence). The V segment lost 6 bases and the J segment 4 bases; nucleotides outside the gene matches: 5. CDR3 sequence reads: CASRGRDGTGELFF. For the CDR3, the DNA is TGTGCCAGCAGGGGGAGGGACGGCACCGGGGAGCTGTTTTTT.

The V and J genes are TRBV4-1 and TRBJ1-3; TRBD1 agrees at 9 bases. The V gene end was trimmed by 4 bases and the J gene end by 1 base; junction bases not matched to a gene: 5. There are 16 residues in the CDR3. Germline CDR1 is MGHRA and CDR2 is YSYEKL. CDR3 loop: CASSPGTGISGNTIYF. In DNA, the CDR3 is TGCGCCAGCAGCCCTGGGACAGGGATATCTGGAAACACCATATATTTT.

This sequence joins TRBV30 and TRBJ1-1; D ambiguous. Trimming took 2 bases from V and 4 from J, leaving 11 bases between them. In germline, CDR1 is GTSNPN, CDR2 SVGIG (reference sequence). The CDR3 sequence is 13 residues long. CDR3 sequence reads: CAWSKWETTEAFF. The CDR3 region has the DNA TGTGCCTGGAGTAAGTGGGAGACCACTGAAGCTTTCTTT.

This sequence joins TRBV10-3 and TRBJ1-1, with D perhaps TRBD1 (5 bases). The V gene's germline CDR1 is ENHRY and CDR2 SYGVKD. Trimming pared 6 bases from V and 1 base from J, leaving 12 bases between. The CDR3 has 14 residues. The CDR3 region is CAIRPRGGNTEAFF. Written as DNA, the CDR3 is TGTGCCATCAGGCCGCGGGGGGGGAACACTGAAGCTTTCTTT.

This clone has only a few counts. The chain has TRBV2 and TRBJ1-2, with no clear D. CDR3 length equals 16 residues. The V gene's germline CDR1 is SNHLY and CDR2 FYNNEI. The V gene lost 6 bases and the J gene lost 0 bases, with 17 bases spanning the gap. The CDR3 sequence: CASSARPGSPNYGYTF. In DNA form, the CDR3 reads TGTGCCAGCAGCGCAAGACCCGGATCCCCTAACTATGGCTACACCTTC.

By share of the sample, this clone is medium-sized. CDR3 protein: CASSRGESVTGELFF. DNA for the CDR3: TGTGCCAGCAGTCGGGGGGAATCAGTCACCGGGGAGCTGTTTTTT. This chain uses TRBV9 with TRBJ2-2; TRBD2 matches 7 bases. The CDR3 totals 15 residues. V lost 5 bases to trimming and J lost 4 bases; unmatched junction nucleotides: 8. From germline, CDR1 is SGDLS and CDR2 YYNGEE.

The J gene is TRBJ2-1, the V gene TRBV6-5, with 8 bases fitting TRBD1. CDR1 is MNHEY, CDR2 SVGAGI, per germline. V was clipped by 4 bases and J by 8 bases; unmatched bases: 7. This CDR3 spans 14 amino acids. This CDR3 is CASSLDRVRDEQFF. The CDR3 DNA follows: TGTGCCAGCAGTTTGGACAGGGTGAGGGATGAGCAGTTCTTC.

The chain couples TRBV5-6 to TRBJ1-2, with D maybe TRBD1 (6 bases). The V gene's germline CDR1 is SGHDT and CDR2 YYEEEE. V lost 0 bases and J 10 bases, leaving 13 bases between the germline ends. The CDR3 is 13 amino acids. The chain's CDR3 is CASSLGGTWNYTF. The CDR3 nucleotides read TGTGCCAGCAGCTTGGGAGGGACATGGAACTACACCTTC.

The chain employs TRBV7-2 and TRBJ2-5, with D hard to call. The ends were cut back, 2 bases at V and 2 bases at J, with 6 bases in the middle. Per the germline V gene, CDR1 is SGHTA and CDR2 is FQGNSA. This CDR3 has 13 amino acids. CDR3 sequence (DNA): TGTGCCAGCAGCTTACCGGTGCAAGAGACCCAGTACTTC. This codes for CASSLPVQETQYF.